Detailed here is one TCR beta chain. Sequenced by immunoSEQ multiplex PCR; TCRdb stores in-frame clones only, minus some. The data hold fewer than 400,000 clones, with 87% observed a single time. Participants were aged 18 to 89 years, lived in 24 US areas, and enrolled virtually. Assignments of participants to cohorts depended upon their own reported clinical history. The sample comes from a study of blood T cell repertoires in COVID-19. J gave up 6 bases and V 5 bases, and 4 bases lay outside the gene matches. Germline CDR1 and CDR2: MDHEN and SYDVKM. This CDR3 has 14 residues. The receptor was derived from a woman aged 45-65 years who had recovered from COVID-19. The material sequenced was PBMCs or T cells enriched from blood (not recorded which). V and J are TRBV28 and TRBJ1-5; 10 bases agree with TRBD1. DNA of the CDR3: TGTGCCAGCAGTATTGGGACAGGGGTTCAGCCCCAGCATTTT. It translates to CASSIGTGVQPQHF.